What follows are 15 T cell receptor beta chains derived from one specimen sequenced in a study of T cells after yellow fever vaccination. In TCRdb, the 5' RACE reads were re-called with MiXCR into one record per CDR3 protein. The table includes more than 300,000 distinct CDR3 sequences, around 11% detected once. Sample: CD4+ T cells sorted from PBMCs, taken 45 days after the yellow fever booster vaccination. The receptors originated from a man between 18 and 35 years old who received the YFV17D yellow fever vaccine.

This clonotype turned up a few times. This chain uses TRBV7-2 with TRBJ2-3, with 7 nucleotides matching TRBD1. CDR1 and CDR2 (germline): SGHTA, FQGNSA. This CDR3 spans 15 amino acids. Trimming took 5 bases from V and 2 from J; bases not matched to a gene: 7. The CDR3: CASSIRQGNTDTQYF. The DNA for the CDR3 is TGTGCCAGCAGCATAAGACAGGGCAACACAGATACGCAGTATTTT.

In this sample, this clonotype turned up many times. The J gene is TRBJ2-3, the V gene TRBV24-1, with TRBD2 matching 13 bases. CDR1 KGHDR and CDR2 SFDVKD come from the germline V gene. This CDR3 is 18 amino acids long. V shed 3 bases and J 5 bases; nucleotides not matched to a gene: 10. The CDR3 reads CATSDARTSGGVGDTQYF. Here the CDR3 DNA reads TGTGCCACCAGTGATGCGCGAACTAGCGGGGGGGTTGGAGATACGCAGTATTTT.

The gene calls are TRBV29-1 and TRBJ2-5, with D unresolved. The CDR3 is 12 amino acids. The V end lost 4 bases, the J end lost 4 bases, and 10 bases lay between the germline ends. CDR1 and CDR2 from the germline V gene are SQVTM and ANQGSEA. The CDR3 sequence: CSVARVGETQYF. In DNA form, the CDR3 reads TGCAGCGTTGCTCGCGTAGGAGAGACCCAGTACTTC. Looking up the rest from reference TRBV29-1 and TRBJ2-5 gives the full variable domain: SAVISQKPSRDICQRGTSLTIQCQVDSQVTMMFWYRQQPGQSLTLIATANQGSEATYESGFVIDKFPISRPNLTFSTLTVSNMSPEDSSIYLCSVARVGETQYFGPGTRLLVL.

This clonotype was detected a few times. The J gene is TRBJ2-3, the V gene TRBV20-1; possible D gene TRBD2, 5 bases. Trimming took 0 bases from V and 0 from J, leaving 16 bases between them. Germline V CDR1 and CDR2: DFQATT, SNEGSKA (reference sequence). The CDR3 is 17 residues long. The CDR3 DNA follows: TGCAGTGCTAGAGATTTTTTTCGGGATTTTAGCACAGATACGCAGTATTTT. Amino acid sequence: CSARDFFRDFSTDTQYF.

The rearrangement uses TRBV5-1 and TRBJ2-1; 9 bases line up with TRBD2. V dropped 0 bases and J dropped 6; count of bases not matched to a gene: 4. CDR1 SGHRS and CDR2 YFSETQ come from the germline V gene. This CDR3 region has 15 residues. CDR3 loop: CASSLVAGGLNEQFF. The CDR3 DNA sequence: TGCGCCAGCAGCTTGGTTGCGGGGGGGCTCAATGAGCAGTTCTTC.

This sequence joins TRBV20-1 and TRBJ1-1; the D gene is possibly TRBD1 (6 bases). The CDR3 contains 13 residues. Germline V gene sequence: CDR1 DFQATT, CDR2 SNEGSKA (reference sequence). V gave up 7 bases and J gave up 0 bases, with 12 bases separating them. CDR3 nucleotide sequence: TGCAGTGGGATAGGGGGACTGAACACTGAAGCTTTCTTT. Its translation: CSGIGGLNTEAFF.

This clonotype was found a few times. J is TRBJ2-2 and V is TRBV12-5, with TRBD1 matching over 9 bases. The length of the CDR3 is 15 residues. J was trimmed by 3 bases and V by 1 base; bases with no gene match: 0. The germline CDR1 and CDR2 sequences are LGHNT and FRNRAP. Here the CDR3 reads CASGLGQGDTGELFF. CDR3 coding DNA: TGTGCTAGTGGTTTGGGACAGGGGGACACCGGGGAGCTGTTTTTT.

The V gene is TRBV6-2 or TRBV6-3, the J gene TRBJ2-1; D unclear. V was trimmed by 1 base and J by 9 bases, leaving 4 bases between them. CDR3 length equals 11 residues. Germline assignment: CDR1 MNHEY and CDR2 SVGEGT. The CDR3 is CASSYFGEQFF. CDR3 in DNA: TGTGCCAGCAGTTACTTTGGTGAGCAGTTCTTC.

The V gene is TRBV6-2 or TRBV6-3, the J gene TRBJ2-7, with TRBD2 matching 10 bases. Germline V CDR1 and CDR2: MNHEY, SVGEGT. The CDR3 runs to 18 residues. With 6 bases clipped from V and 0 bases from J, the junction kept 14 bases outside the gene matches. CDR3 sequence reads: CASRPHRAGGGGSYEQYF. CDR3 sequence (DNA): TGTGCCAGCAGACCTCACCGAGCGGGAGGGGGCGGCTCCTACGAGCAGTACTTC.

In nucleotides, the CDR3 is TGCAGCGTCAACAGGGTAGATACGCAGTATTTT. This encodes CSVNRVDTQYF. The chain has TRBV29-1 and TRBJ2-3; TRBD1 is a possible D gene (6 bases). V was shortened by 6 bases and J by 5 bases, with 9 bases between the two germline ends. Looked up from germline, CDR1 is SQVTM and CDR2 is ANQGSEA. This CDR3 comprises 11 residues.

The chain combines TRBV7-2 with TRBJ2-3; no clear D. This CDR3 is built from 15 residues. V shed 1 base and J shed 11 bases, with 19 bases lying between them. Germline lookup yields CDR1 SGHTA and CDR2 FQGNSA. The CDR3 DNA sequence: TGTGCCAGCAGCTTAGACCCTATTGAGCGAGGTCGGCAGTATTTT. Protein: CASSLDPIERGRQYF.

A few counts support this clonotype. The chain carries TRBV28 and TRBJ2-7; maybe TRBD1 (5 bases). Germline V CDR1 and CDR2: MDHEN, SYDVKM. Trimming pared 4 bases from V and 7 bases from J, leaving 26 bases between. The CDR3 is made up of 17 amino acids. CDR3 protein: CASSSIPPGQPAREQYV. In nucleotides, the CDR3 is TGTGCCAGCAGTTCTATTCCACCAGGGCAACCGGCGAGGGAGCAGTACGTC.

V and J are TRBV9 and TRBJ2-4; D remains ambiguous. The CDR3 has 14 amino acids. With 7 bases removed from V and 8 bases from J, the gap between germline ends came to 19 bases. Germline-derived CDR1 and CDR2 are SGDLS and YYNGEE. The CDR3 DNA sequence: TGTGCCAGCTCACTCTGGCCGACCGTGGACATTCAGTACTTC. Protein: CASSLWPTVDIQYF.

This clonotype was seen many times. This chain joins TRBV29-1 and TRBJ2-5; D gene unclear. Germline CDR1 and CDR2: SQVTM and ANQGSEA. This CDR3 region has 12 residues. The germline V and J ends were trimmed by 3 bases and 5 bases, with 10 bases remaining between them. CDR3 DNA: TGCAGCGTTGACCCACTCCAGGAGACCCAGTACTTC. This codes for CSVDPLQETQYF.

The chain combines TRBV5-1 with TRBJ2-3, with 7 bases aligning to TRBD2. CDR1 and CDR2 from the germline V gene are SGHRS and YFSETQ. V shed 4 bases, J shed 9 bases, and the junction held 17 bases outside the gene matches. This CDR3 region has 16 residues. As DNA, the CDR3 is TGCGCCAGCAGCGCCACCGGGACTACCTCCCAAGGGACGCAGTATTTT. Amino acid sequence: CASSATGTTSQGTQYF.